This is a list of T cell receptor beta chains from one sample in a study of T cell responses to AZD1222 COVID-19 vaccine. Data came from immunoSEQ multiplex PCR; TCRdb stores just in-frame clones and leaves some out. The sample has 110,000 or so clones, about 93% seen once. Sample: peripheral blood, taken 28 days after the second dose of the MenACWY control vaccine. These receptors were collected from an adult who received the MenACWY meningococcal vaccine as a control. The CDR3 runs from the conserved cysteine through the conserved F or W. D genes are given only for firm matches. The size of a clone is reported for some rows only, either as once, few or many, or as a class for expanded clones.

j_call	d_call	clone_size	v_call	cdr3_aa	cdr3_nt
TRBJ2-1	TRBD2	-	TRBV11-2	CASSSPTSGRANEQFF	TGTGCCAGCAGCTCACCGACTAGCGGGAGGGCCAATGAGCAGTTCTTC
TRBJ2-7	-	once	TRBV27	CASSLQPGDGPSYEQYF	TGTGCCAGCAGTTTACAACCCGGTGACGGGCCCTCCTACGAGCAGTACTTC
TRBJ1-5	-	-	TRBV5-5	CASSLGVASNQPQHF	TGTGCCAGCAGCTTGGGGGTGGCGAGCAATCAGCCCCAGCATTTT
TRBJ1-3	-	-	TRBV18	CASSPALGSSGNTIYF	TGTGCCAGCTCGCCCGCGCTGGGCAGCTCTGGAAACACCATATATTTT
TRBJ2-1	TRBD2	-	TRBV4-1	CASSHPGGNGNEQFF	TGCGCCAGCAGCCATCCGGGGGGGAATGGCAATGAGCAGTTCTTC
TRBJ2-3	TRBD1	-	TRBV2	CASRGTVTDTQYF	TGTGCCAGCAGGGGGACAGTCACAGATACGCAGTATTTT
TRBJ1-5	-	-	TRBV28	CASREPRNQPQHF	TGTGCCAGCAGGGAGCCCCGCAATCAGCCCCAGCATTTT
TRBJ1-1	-	-	TRBV18	CASSPDYITEAFF	TGTGCCAGCTCACCGGACTACATCACTGAAGCTTTCTTT
TRBJ2-3	-	once	TRBV15	CATSRGGPTDTQYF	TGTGCCACCAGCAGAGGGGGCCCCACAGATACGCAGTATTTT
TRBJ1-5	-	-	TRBV3-1/TRBV3-2	CASSQDRASQPQHF	TGTGCCAGCAGCCAAGATCGAGCGTCTCAGCCCCAGCATTTT
TRBJ1-5	TRBD1	-	TRBV19	CASSPTGTGRKGNQPQHF	TGTGCCAGTAGCCCGACCGGGACAGGTCGAAAAGGGAATCAGCCCCAGCATTTT
TRBJ2-2	TRBD1	-	TRBV18	CASWTPDRVTGELFF	TGTGCCAGCTGGACCCCAGACAGGGTCACCGGGGAGCTGTTTTTT
TRBJ1-5	TRBD1	-	TRBV2	CASRSGQGSNQPQHF	TGTGCCAGCAGATCCGGACAGGGCAGCAATCAGCCCCAGCATTTT
TRBJ1-5	TRBD1	-	TRBV6-2/TRBV6-3	CASSTHIRQGDQPQHF	TGTGCCAGCAGCACACACATAAGACAGGGTGATCAGCCCCAGCATTTT
TRBJ1-2	TRBD1	-	TRBV13	CASSYYTGDYGYTF	TGTGCCAGCAGCTACTACACAGGGGACTATGGCTACACCTTC
TRBJ2-1	TRBD2	medium-sized	TRBV7-6	CASSLEVPGGPINEQFF	TGTGCCAGCAGCTTAGAAGTCCCGGGGGGGCCCATCAATGAGCAGTTCTTC
TRBJ1-1	-	-	TRBV28	CASNSQGTGNTEAFF	TGTGCCAGCAATTCACAGGGCACGGGGAACACTGAAGCTTTCTTT
TRBJ2-1	TRBD2	-	TRBV29-1	CSVEGASGRMENEQFF	TGCAGCGTTGAAGGGGCTAGCGGGAGGATGGAAAATGAGCAGTTCTTC
TRBJ2-4	-	-	TRBV16	CASSLRQDGNIQYF	TGTGCCAGCAGCCTCCGGCAGGATGGAAACATTCAGTACTTC
TRBJ2-6	-	-	TRBV7-9	CASSLGTAGANVLTF	TGTGCCAGCAGCTTAGGAACCGCTGGGGCCAACGTCCTGACTTTC
TRBJ2-1	TRBD2	-	TRBV27	CASSWGSGGTNEQFF	TGTGCCAGCAGTTGGGGGAGCGGGGGAACAAATGAGCAGTTCTTC